This T cell receptor beta chain is from a study of beta chain features in type 1 diabetes. Regarding the study as a whole: Moderately but significantly shorter TCRB CDR3s were found in Type 1 diabetes patients in all four CD4+ subsets.

CDR1 SGDLS and CDR2 YYNGEE come from the germline V gene. The CDR3 totals 16 residues. The J segment lost 0 bases and the V segment lost 4 bases, leaving 7 bases of the junction unmatched. With regard to this clone: Its antigen is unknown.

The sequenced template was cDNA made from the entire isolated RNA. Clones were read by immunoSEQ multiplex PCR, and TCRdb kept only the in-frame ones, dropping some. This sample carries 900,000 or so clones, 15% to 20% of them seen once, and the ten largest clones take roughly 0.025%. The rearrangement uses TRBV9 and TRBJ2-7, with TRBD2 matching 10 bases. The TCR sequence derives from a woman aged 18-29 years in good health. Input material: naive CD4+ T cells from blood. For the CDR3, the DNA is TGTGCCAGCAGCCCCCGGAGCGGGAGGGCCTCCTACGAGCAGTACTTC. This codes for CASSPRSGRASYEQYF.